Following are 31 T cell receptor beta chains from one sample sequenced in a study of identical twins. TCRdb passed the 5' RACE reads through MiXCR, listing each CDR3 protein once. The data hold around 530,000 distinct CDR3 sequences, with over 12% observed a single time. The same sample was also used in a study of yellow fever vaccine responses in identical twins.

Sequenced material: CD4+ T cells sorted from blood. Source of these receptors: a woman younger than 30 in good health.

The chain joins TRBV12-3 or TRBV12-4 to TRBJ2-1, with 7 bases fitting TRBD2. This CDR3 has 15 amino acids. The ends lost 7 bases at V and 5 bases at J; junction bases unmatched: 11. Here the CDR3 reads CASKSSGTIHNEQFF. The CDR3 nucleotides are TGTGCCAGCAAAAGCTCCGGGACTATTCACAATGAGCAGTTCTTC.

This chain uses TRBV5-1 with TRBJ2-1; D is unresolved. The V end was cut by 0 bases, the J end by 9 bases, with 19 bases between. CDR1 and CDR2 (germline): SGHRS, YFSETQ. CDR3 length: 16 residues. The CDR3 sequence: CASSLVGQVAKGEQFF. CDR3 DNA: TGCGCCAGCAGCTTGGTTGGGCAGGTCGCTAAGGGTGAGCAGTTCTTC.

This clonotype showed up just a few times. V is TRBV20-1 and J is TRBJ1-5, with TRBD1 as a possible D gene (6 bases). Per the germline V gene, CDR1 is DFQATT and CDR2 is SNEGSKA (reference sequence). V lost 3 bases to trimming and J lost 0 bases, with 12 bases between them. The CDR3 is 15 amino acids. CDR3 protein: CSARMGQNSNQPQHF. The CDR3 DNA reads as TGCAGTGCTAGGATGGGACAAAATAGCAATCAGCCCCAGCATTTT.

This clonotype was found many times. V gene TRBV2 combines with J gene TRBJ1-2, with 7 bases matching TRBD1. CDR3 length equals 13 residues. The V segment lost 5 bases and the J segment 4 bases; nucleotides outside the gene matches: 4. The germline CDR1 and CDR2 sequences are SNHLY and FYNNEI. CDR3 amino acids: CASSKGQFYGYTF. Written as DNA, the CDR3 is TGTGCCAGCAGTAAGGGACAGTTCTATGGCTACACCTTC.

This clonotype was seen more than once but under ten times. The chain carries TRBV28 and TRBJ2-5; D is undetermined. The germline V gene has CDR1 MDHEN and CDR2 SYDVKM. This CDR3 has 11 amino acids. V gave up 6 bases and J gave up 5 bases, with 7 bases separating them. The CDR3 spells CASRDLETQYF. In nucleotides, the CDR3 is TGTGCCAGCAGGGATTTGGAGACCCAGTACTTC.

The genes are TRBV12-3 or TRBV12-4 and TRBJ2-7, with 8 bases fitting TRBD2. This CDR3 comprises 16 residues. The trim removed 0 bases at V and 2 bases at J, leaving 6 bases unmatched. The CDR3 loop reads CASSLASGTSTYEQYF. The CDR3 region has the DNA TGTGCCAGCAGTTTAGCCTCCGGGACTAGTACCTACGAGCAGTACTTC.

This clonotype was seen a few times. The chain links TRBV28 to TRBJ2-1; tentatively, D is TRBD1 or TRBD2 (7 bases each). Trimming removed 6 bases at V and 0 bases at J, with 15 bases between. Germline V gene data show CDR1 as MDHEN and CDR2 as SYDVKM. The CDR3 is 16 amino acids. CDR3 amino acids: CASSQGGTSSYNEQFF. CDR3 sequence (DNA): TGTGCCAGCAGCCAGGGGGGGACAAGCTCCTACAATGAGCAGTTCTTC.

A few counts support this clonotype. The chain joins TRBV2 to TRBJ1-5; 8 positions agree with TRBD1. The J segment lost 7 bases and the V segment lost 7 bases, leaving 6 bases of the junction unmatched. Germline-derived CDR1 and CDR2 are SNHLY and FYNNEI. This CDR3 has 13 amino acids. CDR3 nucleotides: TGTGCCAGCATAGCACAGGGGGACCAGCCCCAGCATTTT. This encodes CASIAQGDQPQHF.

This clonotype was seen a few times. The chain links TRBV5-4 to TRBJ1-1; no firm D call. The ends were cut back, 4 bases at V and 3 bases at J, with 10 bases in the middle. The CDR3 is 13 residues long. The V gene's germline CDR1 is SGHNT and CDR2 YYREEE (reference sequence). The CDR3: CASSVDSHTEAFF. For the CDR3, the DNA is TGTGCCAGCAGCGTAGACTCCCACACTGAAGCTTTCTTT.

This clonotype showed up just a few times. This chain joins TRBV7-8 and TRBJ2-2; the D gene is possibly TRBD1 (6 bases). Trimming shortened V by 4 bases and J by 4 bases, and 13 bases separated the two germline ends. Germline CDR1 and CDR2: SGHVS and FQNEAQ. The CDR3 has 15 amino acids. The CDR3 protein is CASSSREQGTGELFF. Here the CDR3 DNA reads TGTGCCAGCAGCTCCCGAGAACAGGGCACCGGGGAGCTGTTTTTT.

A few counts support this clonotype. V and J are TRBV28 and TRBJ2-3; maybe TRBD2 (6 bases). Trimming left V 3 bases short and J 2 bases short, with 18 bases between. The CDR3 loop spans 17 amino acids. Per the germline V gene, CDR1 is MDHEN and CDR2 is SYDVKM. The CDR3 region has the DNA TGTGCCAGCAGTTTTCTCCCCACGGGAGCACACACAGATACGCAGTATTTT. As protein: CASSFLPTGAHTDTQYF. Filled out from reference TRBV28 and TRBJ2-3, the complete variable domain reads DVKVTQSSRYLVKRTGEKVFLECVQDMDHENMFWYRQDPGLGLRLIYFSYDVKMKEKGDIPEGYSVSREKKERFSLILESASTNQTSMYLCASSFLPTGAHTDTQYFGPGTRLTVL.

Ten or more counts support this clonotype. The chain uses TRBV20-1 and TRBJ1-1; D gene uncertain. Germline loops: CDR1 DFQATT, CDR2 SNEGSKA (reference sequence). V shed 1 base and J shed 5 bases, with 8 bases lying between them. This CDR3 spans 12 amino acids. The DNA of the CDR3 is TGCAGTGCTAGAGGTCAGTGGACTGAAGCTTTCTTT. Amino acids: CSARGQWTEAFF.

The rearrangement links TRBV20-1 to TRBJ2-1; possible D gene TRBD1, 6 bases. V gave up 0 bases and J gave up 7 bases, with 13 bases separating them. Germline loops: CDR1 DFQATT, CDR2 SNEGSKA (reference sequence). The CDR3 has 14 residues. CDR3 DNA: TGCAGTGCTAGAGATCGTAGAGGGGGAAATGAGCAGTTCTTC. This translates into CSARDRRGGNEQFF.

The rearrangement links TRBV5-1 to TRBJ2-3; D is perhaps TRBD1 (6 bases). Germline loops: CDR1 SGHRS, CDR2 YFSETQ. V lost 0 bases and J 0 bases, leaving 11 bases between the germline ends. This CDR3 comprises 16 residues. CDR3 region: CASSLGSTGSTDTQYF. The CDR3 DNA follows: TGCGCCAGCAGCTTGGGTTCGACAGGTAGCACAGATACGCAGTATTTT.

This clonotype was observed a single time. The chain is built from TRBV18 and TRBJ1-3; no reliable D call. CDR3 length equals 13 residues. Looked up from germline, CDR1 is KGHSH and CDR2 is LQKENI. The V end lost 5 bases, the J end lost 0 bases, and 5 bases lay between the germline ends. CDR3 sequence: CASSRSSGNTIYF. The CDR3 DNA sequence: TGTGCCAGCTCAAGGAGCTCTGGAAACACCATATATTTT. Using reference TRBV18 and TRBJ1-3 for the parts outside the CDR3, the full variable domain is NAGVMQNPRHLVRRRGQEARLRCSPMKGHSHVYWYRQLPEEGLKFMVYLQKENIIDESGMPKERFSAEFPKEGPSILRIQQVVRGDSAAYFCASSRSSGNTIYFGEGSWLTVV.

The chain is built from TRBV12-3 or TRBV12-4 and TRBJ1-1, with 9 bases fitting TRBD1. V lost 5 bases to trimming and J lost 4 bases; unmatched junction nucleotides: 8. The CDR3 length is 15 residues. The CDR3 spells CASSPRDRAGTEAFF. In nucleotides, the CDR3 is TGTGCCAGCAGTCCAAGGGACAGGGCTGGCACTGAAGCTTTCTTT.

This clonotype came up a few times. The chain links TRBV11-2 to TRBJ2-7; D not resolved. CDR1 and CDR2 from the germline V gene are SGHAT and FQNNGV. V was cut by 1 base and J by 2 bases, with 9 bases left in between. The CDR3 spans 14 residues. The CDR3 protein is CASSLAYPAYEQYV. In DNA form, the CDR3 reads TGTGCCAGCAGCTTAGCCTATCCTGCCTACGAGCAGTACGTC.

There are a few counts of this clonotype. CDR3 region: CASSPGGSSYEQYV. The CDR3 DNA reads as TGTGCCAGCAGTCCAGGGGGGAGCTCCTACGAGCAGTACGTC. This chain uses TRBV5-5 with TRBJ2-7, with D possibly being TRBD1 (7 bases). The CDR3 length is 14 residues. Germline CDR1 is SGHKS and CDR2 is YYEKEE (reference sequence). V was shortened by 5 bases and J by 0 bases, with 12 bases between the two germline ends.

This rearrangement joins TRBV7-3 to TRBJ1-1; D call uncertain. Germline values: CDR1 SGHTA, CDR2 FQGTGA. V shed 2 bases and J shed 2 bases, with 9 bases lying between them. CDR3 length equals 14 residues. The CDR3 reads CASSLGLANTEAFF. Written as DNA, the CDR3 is TGTGCCAGCAGCTTAGGTTTAGCAAACACTGAAGCTTTCTTT.

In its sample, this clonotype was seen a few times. The CDR3 nucleotides are TGCAGTGCCAACGAGAGGCGGGAGAAGTCCTACAATGAGCAGTTCTTC. Translation gives CSANERREKSYNEQFF. The rearrangement joins TRBV20-1 to TRBJ2-1; 7 positions agree with TRBD2. The germline CDR1 and CDR2 sequences are DFQATT and SNEGSKA (reference sequence). The V gene end was trimmed by 6 bases and the J gene end by 1 base; junction bases not matched to a gene: 12. CDR3 length: 16 amino acids.

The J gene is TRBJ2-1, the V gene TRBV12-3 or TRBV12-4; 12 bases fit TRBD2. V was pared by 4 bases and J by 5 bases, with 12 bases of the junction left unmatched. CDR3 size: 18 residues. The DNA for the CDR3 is TGTGCCAGCAGTTCAGCCACCCGCGGACTAGCGGGAAACAATGAGCAGTTCTTC. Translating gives CASSSATRGLAGNNEQFF.

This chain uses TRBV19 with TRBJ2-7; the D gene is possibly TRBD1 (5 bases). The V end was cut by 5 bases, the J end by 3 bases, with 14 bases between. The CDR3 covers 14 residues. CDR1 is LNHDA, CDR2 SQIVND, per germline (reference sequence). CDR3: CASSSQVSSYEQYF. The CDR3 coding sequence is TGTGCCAGTAGTTCACAGGTTTCGAGCTACGAGCAGTACTTC. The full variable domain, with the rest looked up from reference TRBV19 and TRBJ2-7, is DGGITQSPKYLFRKEGQNVTLSCEQNLNHDAMYWYRQDPGQGLRLIYYSQIVNDFQKGDIAEGYSVSREKKESFPLTVTSAQKNPTAFYLCASSSQVSSYEQYFGPGTRLTVT.

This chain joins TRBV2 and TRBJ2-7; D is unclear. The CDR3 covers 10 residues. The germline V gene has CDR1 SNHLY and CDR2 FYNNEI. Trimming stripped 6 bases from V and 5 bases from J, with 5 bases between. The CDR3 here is CASRSHEQYF. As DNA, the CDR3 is TGTGCCAGCAGATCCCACGAGCAGTACTTC.

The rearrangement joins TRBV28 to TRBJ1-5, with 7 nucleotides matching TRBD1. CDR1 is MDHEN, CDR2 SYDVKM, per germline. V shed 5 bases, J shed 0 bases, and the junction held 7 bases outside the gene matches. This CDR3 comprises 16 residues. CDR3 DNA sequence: TGTGCCAGCAGTCGCACGACAGGGCATAGCAATCAGCCCCAGCATTTT. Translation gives CASSRTTGHSNQPQHF.

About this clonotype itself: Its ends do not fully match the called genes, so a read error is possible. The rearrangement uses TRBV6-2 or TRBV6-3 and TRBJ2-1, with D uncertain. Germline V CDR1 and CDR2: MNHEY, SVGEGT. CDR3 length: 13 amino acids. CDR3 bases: TGTGTCAGCAGTTACAAGCTATACAATGAGCAGTTCTTC. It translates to CVSSYKLYNEQFF.

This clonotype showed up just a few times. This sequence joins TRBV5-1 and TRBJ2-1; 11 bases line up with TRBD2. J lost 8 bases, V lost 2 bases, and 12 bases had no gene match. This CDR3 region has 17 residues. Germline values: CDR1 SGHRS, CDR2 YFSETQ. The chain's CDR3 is CASSFKGGLAEEDEQFF. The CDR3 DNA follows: TGCGCCAGCAGCTTTAAGGGGGGACTAGCGGAGGAGGATGAGCAGTTCTTC.

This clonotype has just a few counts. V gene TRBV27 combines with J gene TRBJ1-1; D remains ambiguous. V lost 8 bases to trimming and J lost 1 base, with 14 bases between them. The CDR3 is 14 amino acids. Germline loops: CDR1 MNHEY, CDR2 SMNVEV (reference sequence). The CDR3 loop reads CASLPTGWNTEAFF. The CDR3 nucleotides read TGTGCCAGCCTACCTACTGGTTGGAACACTGAAGCTTTCTTT.

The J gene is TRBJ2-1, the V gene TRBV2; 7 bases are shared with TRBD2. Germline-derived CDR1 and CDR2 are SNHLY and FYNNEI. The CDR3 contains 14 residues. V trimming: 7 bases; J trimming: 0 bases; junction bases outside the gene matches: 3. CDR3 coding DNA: TGTGCCAGCAAGGGAGGGCCCTCCTACAATGAGCAGTTCTTC. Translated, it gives CASKGGPSYNEQFF. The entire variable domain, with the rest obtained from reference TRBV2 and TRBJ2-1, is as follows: EPEVTQTPSHQVTQMGQEVILRCVPISNHLYFYWYRQILGQKVEFLVSFYNNEISEKSEIFDDQFSVERPDGSNFTLKIRSTKLEDSAMYFCASKGGPSYNEQFFGPGTRLTVL.

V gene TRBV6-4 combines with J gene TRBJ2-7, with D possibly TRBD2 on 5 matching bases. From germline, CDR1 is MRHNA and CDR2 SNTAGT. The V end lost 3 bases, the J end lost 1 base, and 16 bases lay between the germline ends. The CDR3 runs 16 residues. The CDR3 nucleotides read TGTGCCAGCAGTGAAACCGCGGGCGGCATATCCTACGAGCAGTACGTC. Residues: CASSETAGGISYEQYV.

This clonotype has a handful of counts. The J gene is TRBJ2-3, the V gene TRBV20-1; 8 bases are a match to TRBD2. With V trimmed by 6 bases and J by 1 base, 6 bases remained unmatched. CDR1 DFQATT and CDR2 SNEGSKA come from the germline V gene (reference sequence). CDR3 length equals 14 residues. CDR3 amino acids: CSANSGERTDTQYF. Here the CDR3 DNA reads TGCAGTGCAAATAGCGGGGAACGCACAGATACGCAGTATTTT.

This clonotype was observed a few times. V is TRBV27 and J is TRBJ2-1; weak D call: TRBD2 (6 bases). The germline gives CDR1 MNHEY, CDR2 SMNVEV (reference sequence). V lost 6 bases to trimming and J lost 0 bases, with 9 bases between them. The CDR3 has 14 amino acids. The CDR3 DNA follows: TGTGCCAGCAGGGTAGCGGTCTCCTACAATGAGCAGTTCTTC. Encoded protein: CASRVAVSYNEQFF.